The 16 T cell receptor beta chains below all came from one sample that was sequenced in a study of blood T cell repertoires in COVID-19. Sequenced by immunoSEQ multiplex PCR; TCRdb stores in-frame clones only, minus some. The table has about 49,000 clones, roughly four fifths seen once. Sequenced sample: peripheral blood. The receptor set was obtained from a woman in her fifties or sixties with acute or convalescent COVID-19.

This clone came up a few times. The chain carries TRBV9 and TRBJ1-6; D unresolved. The CDR3 contains 15 residues. Germline-derived CDR1 and CDR2 are SGDLS and YYNGEE. The ends were cut back, 2 bases at V and 7 bases at J, with 13 bases in the middle. The CDR3 spells CASSVSSGRNSPLHF. In DNA, the CDR3 is TGTGCCAGCAGCGTGTCAAGCGGGCGAAATTCACCCCTCCACTTT. The whole variable domain, filled in from reference TRBV9 and TRBJ1-6, reads DSGVTQTPKHLITATGQRVTLRCSPRSGDLSVYWYQQSLDQGLQFLIQYYNGEERAKGNILERFSAQQFPDLHSELNLSSLELGDSALYFCASSVSSGRNSPLHFGNGTRLTVT.

The chain combines TRBV19 with TRBJ2-2; the match to TRBD1 covers 8 bases. CDR1 and CDR2 from the germline V gene are LNHDA and SQIVND (reference sequence). The junction had 8 bases not matched to a gene; V was cut back by 6 bases and J by 5 bases. The CDR3 is 15 residues long. CDR3 loop: CASSLQGARTGELFF. The DNA for the CDR3 is TGTGCCAGTAGCCTGCAGGGGGCGAGGACCGGGGAGCTGTTTTTT.

The chain combines TRBV30 with TRBJ2-1; D may be TRBD2 (6 bases). The CDR3 is 17 amino acids. Germline V gene data show CDR1 as GTSNPN and CDR2 as SVGIG (reference sequence). V lost 5 bases and J lost 4, with 24 bases in between. The CDR3: CAWYRSGRRTPYNEQFF. CDR3 in DNA: TGTGCCTGGTACCGTAGCGGTCGGAGGACCCCTTACAATGAGCAGTTCTTC.

CDR3 loop: CASSRLGGSNYEQYF. CDR3 coding DNA: TGTGCCAGCAGTCGTTTGGGCGGGAGTAATTACGAGCAGTACTTC. The chain links TRBV2 to TRBJ2-7; 7 nucleotides match TRBD2. The CDR3 is 15 residues long. The ends lost 5 bases at V and 4 bases at J; junction bases unmatched: 11. Germline-derived CDR1 and CDR2 are SNHLY and FYNNEI.

The chain joins TRBV27 to TRBJ2-1; D is undetermined. The germline CDR1 and CDR2 sequences are MNHEY and SMNVEV (reference sequence). V was cut by 0 bases and J by 5 bases, with 14 bases left in between. CDR3 length: 16 residues. CDR3 in DNA: TGTGCCAGCAGTTTATCCCCCGCCGCTATAAACAATGAGCAGTTCTTC. It is translated as CASSLSPAAINNEQFF.

The CDR3 coding sequence is TGTGCCAGCAGCTTAAACAGGGCCCAGTACTTC. This translates into CASSLNRAQYF. This rearrangement joins TRBV5-8 to TRBJ2-5; tentatively, D is TRBD1 (6 bases). V lost 2 bases and J lost 9, with 8 bases in between. The CDR3 loop spans 11 amino acids. Germline lookup yields CDR1 SGHTS and CDR2 YDEGEE.

The V call is TRBV3-1 (or the pseudogene TRBV3-2), the J call TRBJ2-3; D is unresolved. This CDR3 is 16 amino acids long. CDR1 LGHDT and CDR2 YNNKEL come from the germline V gene (reference sequence). The germline V and J ends were trimmed by 0 bases and 3 bases, with 13 bases remaining between them. The DNA for the CDR3 is TGTGCCAGCAGCCAAGAGGGTACAGTTCGGACAGATACGCAGTATTTT. This encodes CASSQEGTVRTDTQYF.

This chain joins TRBV9 and TRBJ2-7; 8 bases agree with TRBD1. CDR3 length: 15 residues. The germline gives CDR1 SGDLS, CDR2 YYNGEE. V lost 0 bases and J lost 6; bases outside the gene matches: 8. CDR3 coding DNA: TGTGCCAGCAGCGTAGGTCAGGACAGGGTTGGCGAGCAGTACTTC. Its translation is CASSVGQDRVGEQYF.

This chain links TRBV2 with TRBJ2-5; 8 positions agree with TRBD2. The CDR3 is 14 amino acids. Germline V gives CDR1 SNHLY, CDR2 FYNNEI. Losses at the gene ends were 7 bases for V and 1 base for J; bases not matched to a gene: 5. Here the CDR3 DNA reads TGTGCCAGCATGGAGCTAGCGGGCCAAGAGACCCAGTACTTC. Translating gives CASMELAGQETQYF.

The rearrangement uses TRBV7-3 and TRBJ2-1; D remains unclear. The CDR3 length is 15 residues. The V gene's germline CDR1 is SGHTA and CDR2 FQGTGA. Trimming removed 9 bases from V and 1 base from J, with 16 bases in between. CDR3 residues: CASSELPSSYNEQFF. As DNA, the CDR3 is TGTGCCAGTTCGGAGTTACCCTCGTCCTACAATGAGCAGTTCTTC.

The rearrangement joins TRBV19 to TRBJ1-3, with 9 bases that match TRBD1. Trimming cost V 8 bases and J 2 bases; bases outside gene matches: 7. The CDR3 length is 15 residues. Germline V gene sequence: CDR1 LNHDA, CDR2 SQIVND (reference sequence). In DNA, the CDR3 is TGTGCCAGTGAACCGCGGGACAGGGCTGGAAACACCATATATTTT. It is translated as CASEPRDRAGNTIYF.

The genes are TRBV5-8 and TRBJ1-5; D is perhaps TRBD1 (5 bases). Germline-derived CDR1 and CDR2 are SGHTS and YDEGEE. CDR3 length equals 16 residues. Between the trimmed V and J ends, which lost 2 bases and 2 bases, there was a span of 14 bases. This CDR3 is CASSFEVGPGNQPQHF. Here the CDR3 DNA reads TGTGCCAGCAGCTTTGAGGTGGGGCCGGGCAATCAGCCCCAGCATTTT.

Here the CDR3 reads CASSSGTGHEAFF. Here the CDR3 DNA reads TGTGCCAGCAGTTCAGGGACAGGGCATGAAGCTTTCTTT. The chain couples TRBV28 to TRBJ1-1; the match to TRBD1 covers 9 bases. J gave up 7 bases and V 4 bases, and 4 bases lay outside the gene matches. Germline-derived CDR1 and CDR2 are MDHEN and SYDVKM. CDR3 length: 13 amino acids.

This clone came up a few times. In the same sample, other DNA sequences code for this CDR3. The V and J genes are TRBV7-9 and TRBJ1-6, with 9 bases identical to TRBD1. Germline values: CDR1 SEHNR, CDR2 FQNEAQ (reference sequence). With 5 bases clipped from V and 6 bases from J, the junction kept 5 bases outside the gene matches. The CDR3 extends over 15 amino acids. Here the CDR3 DNA reads TGTGCCAGCAGCGACGGACAGGGGATTAATTCACCCCTCCACTTT. The encoded protein is CASSDGQGINSPLHF. The variable domain in full, completed from reference TRBV7-9 and TRBJ1-6, reads DTGVSQNPRHKITKRGQNVTFRCDPISEHNRLYWYRQTLGQGPEFLTYFQNEAQLEKSRLLSDRFSAERPKGSFSTLEIQRTEQGDSAMYLCASSDGQGINSPLHFGNGTRLTVT.

This chain joins TRBV24-1 and TRBJ2-1, with 7 nucleotides matching TRBD2. Per germline, CDR1 KGHDR and CDR2 SFDVKD. This CDR3 region has 14 residues. After removal of 10 bases from V and 6 bases from J, the junction contained 11 bases not matched to a gene. DNA for the CDR3: TGTGCCACTGCCGGGGAGCGGGGAGGCAATGAGCAGTTCTTC. Translation gives CATAGERGGNEQFF.

This rearrangement joins TRBV19 to TRBJ1-3; a possible D gene is TRBD1 (5 bases). V was clipped by 6 bases and J by 0 bases, with 18 bases between them. The CDR3 covers 17 residues. CDR1 is LNHDA and CDR2 is SQIVND in the germline V gene (reference sequence). The CDR3 DNA is TGTGCCAGTAGCGAGACAGCGTCAAGGTTCTCTGGAAACACCATATATTTT. Encoded protein: CASSETASRFSGNTIYF.